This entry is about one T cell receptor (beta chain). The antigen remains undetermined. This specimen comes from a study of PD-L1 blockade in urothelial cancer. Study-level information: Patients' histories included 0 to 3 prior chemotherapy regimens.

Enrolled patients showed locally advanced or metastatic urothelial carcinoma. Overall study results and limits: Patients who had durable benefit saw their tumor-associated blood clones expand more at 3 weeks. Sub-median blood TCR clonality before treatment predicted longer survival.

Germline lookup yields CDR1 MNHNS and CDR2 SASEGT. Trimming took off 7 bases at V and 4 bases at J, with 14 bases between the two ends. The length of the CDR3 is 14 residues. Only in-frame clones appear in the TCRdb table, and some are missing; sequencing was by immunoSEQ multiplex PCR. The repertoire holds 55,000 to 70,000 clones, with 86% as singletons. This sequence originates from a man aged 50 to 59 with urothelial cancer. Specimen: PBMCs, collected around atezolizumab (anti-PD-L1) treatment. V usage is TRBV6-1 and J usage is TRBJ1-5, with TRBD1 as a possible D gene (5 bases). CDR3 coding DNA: TGTGCCAGCACCGCGGTCCAGGGAAATCAGCCCCAGCATTTT. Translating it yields CASTAVQGNQPQHF.